This record looks at one TCR beta chain sequence and its context. The antigen remains unidentified. This sample is drawn from a study of CD8+ T cells in alopecia areata. The study, taken as a whole, reports: Many expanded lesional clones persisted in scalp and blood during tofacitinib treatment. Clonality in the scalp and expanded CD8+ clones ranked among the top 100 were significantly decreased by tofacitinib.

This CDR3 region has 15 residues. Per germline, CDR1 MNHEY and CDR2 SMNVEV (reference sequence). V dropped 1 base and J dropped 7; count of bases not matched to a gene: 5. Indicated treatment: oral pan-JAK inhibitor, 5-10 mg twice daily. The sequencing template was cDNA reverse transcribed from extracted RNA. The table came from immunoSEQ multiplex PCR; TCRdb's copy has only in-frame clones and leaves some out. The sample includes over 120,000 clones, about 59% of them seen just once. The TCR originated in a human donor with alopecia areata. The chain has TRBV27 and TRBJ1-5; TRBD1 matches at 9 bases. The material sequenced was CD8+ T cells sorted from blood, taken at week 4, from a patient treated with tofacitinib. The CDR3 coding sequence is TGTGCCAGCAGTTTATTCTTTGACAGGGGGCAGCCCCAGCATTTT. The encoded protein is CASSLFFDRGQPQHF.